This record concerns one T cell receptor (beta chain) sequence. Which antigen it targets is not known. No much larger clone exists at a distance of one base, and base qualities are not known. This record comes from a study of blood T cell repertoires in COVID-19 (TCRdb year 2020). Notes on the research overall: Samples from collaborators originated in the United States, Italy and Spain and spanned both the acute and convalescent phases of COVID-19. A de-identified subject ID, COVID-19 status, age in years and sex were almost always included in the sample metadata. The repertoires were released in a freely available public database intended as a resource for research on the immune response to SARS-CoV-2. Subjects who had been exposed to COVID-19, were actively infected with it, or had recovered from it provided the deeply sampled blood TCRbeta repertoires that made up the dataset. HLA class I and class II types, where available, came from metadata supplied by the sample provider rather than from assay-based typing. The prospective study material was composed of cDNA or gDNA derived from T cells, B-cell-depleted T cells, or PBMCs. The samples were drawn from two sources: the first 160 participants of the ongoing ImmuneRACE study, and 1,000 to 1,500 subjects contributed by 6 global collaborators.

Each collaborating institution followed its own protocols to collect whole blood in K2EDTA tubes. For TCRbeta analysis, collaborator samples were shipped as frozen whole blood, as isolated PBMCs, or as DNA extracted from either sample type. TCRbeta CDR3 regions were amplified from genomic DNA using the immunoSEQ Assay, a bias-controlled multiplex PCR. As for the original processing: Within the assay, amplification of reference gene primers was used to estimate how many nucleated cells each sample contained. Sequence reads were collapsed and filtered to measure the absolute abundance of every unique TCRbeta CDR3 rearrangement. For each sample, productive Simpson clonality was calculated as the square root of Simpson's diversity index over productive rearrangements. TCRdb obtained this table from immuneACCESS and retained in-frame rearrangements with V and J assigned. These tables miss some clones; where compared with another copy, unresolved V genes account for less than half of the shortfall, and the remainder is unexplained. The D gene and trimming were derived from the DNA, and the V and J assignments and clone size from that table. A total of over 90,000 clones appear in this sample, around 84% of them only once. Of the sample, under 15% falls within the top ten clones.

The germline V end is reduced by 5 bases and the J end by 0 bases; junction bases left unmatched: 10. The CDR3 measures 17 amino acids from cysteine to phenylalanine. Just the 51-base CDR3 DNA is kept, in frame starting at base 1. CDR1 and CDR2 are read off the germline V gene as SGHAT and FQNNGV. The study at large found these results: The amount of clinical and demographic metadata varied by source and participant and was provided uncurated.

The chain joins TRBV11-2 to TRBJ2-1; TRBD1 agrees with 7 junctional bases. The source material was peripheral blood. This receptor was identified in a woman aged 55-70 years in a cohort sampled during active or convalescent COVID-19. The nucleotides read TGTGCCAGCAGCCCCCGGGGACAGCCAAGCTCCTACAATGAGCAGTTCTTC. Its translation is CASSPRGQPSSYNEQFF.